The 5 T cell receptor beta chains presented below share a single source sample, sequenced in a study of blood T cells in healthy people across ages. A J-beta primer mix and a sample-barcoded 5' primer were used in a second PCR of about 7 to 12 cycles. Each CDR3 protein is one row after TCRdb ran MiXCR on the 5' RACE reads. The sample has 950,000 to 1,200,000 distinct CDR3 sequences; around two fifths are singletons. Material for sequencing was blood. The receptors stem from a man between 18 and 29 years old in good health.

This chain connects TRBV7-9 to TRBJ2-5, with a weak D call TRBD2 (5 bases). The DNA end lines up better with TRBJ2-4; the J call may be wrong. Germline-derived CDR1 and CDR2 are SEHNR and FQNEAQ (reference sequence). This CDR3 has 19 residues. DNA of the CDR3: TGTGCCAGCAGCTTAGTTTCGCCAGGAGGTGCCTCAGCCAAAAACATTCAGTACTTC. The encoded protein is CASSLVSPGGASAKNIQYF.

This chain links TRBV9 with TRBJ2-3; D might be TRBD2 (5 bases). The germline V gene has CDR1 SGDLS and CDR2 YYNGEE. V was pared by 0 bases and J by 4 bases, with 15 bases between. The CDR3 extends over 16 amino acids. The CDR3 spells CASSVVVREIADTQYF. The CDR3 DNA follows: TGTGCCAGCAGCGTAGTAGTGAGGGAGATCGCAGATACGCAGTATTTT. The full variable domain, its missing parts supplied by reference TRBV9 and TRBJ2-3, is DSGVTQTPKHLITATGQRVTLRCSPRSGDLSVYWYQQSLDQGLQFLIQYYNGEERAKGNILERFSAQQFPDLHSELNLSSLELGDSALYFCASSVVVREIADTQYFGPGTRLTVL.

The CDR3 protein is CASSLVLTSGTQYF. For the CDR3, the DNA is TGTGCCAGCAGTTTAGTCCTGACTAGCGGGACCCAGTACTTC. The chain uses TRBV12-3 or TRBV12-4 and TRBJ2-7; 9 bases line up with TRBD2. The last part of the DNA fits TRBJ2-5 better; the J call may be wrong. The CDR3 is 14 amino acids.

The chain combines TRBV20-1 with TRBJ2-1, with 7 bases aligning to TRBD1. This CDR3 comprises 13 residues. With V trimmed by 6 bases and J by 5 bases, 7 bases remained unmatched. The germline V gene has CDR1 DFQATT and CDR2 SNEGSKA (reference sequence). In nucleotides, the CDR3 is TGCAGTGCAGCCGACAGGGATCACAATGAGCAGTTCTTC. This codes for CSAADRDHNEQFF.

This clonotype has more than one count but fewer than ten. The chain couples TRBV7-8 to TRBJ2-1; 9 bases line up with TRBD2. The CDR3 has 19 residues. From germline, CDR1 is SGHVS and CDR2 FQNEAQ. J was trimmed by 0 bases and V by 1 base; bases with no gene match: 10. CDR3 loop: CASSLEQSAGGFSYNEQFF. Here the CDR3 DNA reads TGTGCCAGCAGCTTAGAACAATCCGCGGGGGGGTTCTCCTACAATGAGCAGTTCTTC.